The entry that follows covers one TCR beta chain sequence. Original analysis: Amplification of reference gene primers provided the estimated nucleated cell counts. The assay was immunoSEQ multiplex PCR, and TCRdb's table has in-frame clones only and misses some. D and trimming come from the DNA, and the V and J calls and clone size come from that table. The sample has more than 85,000 clones; roughly 76% are singletons. The sample belongs to a study of blood T cell repertoires in COVID-19. As for the study in general: COVID-19 samples from acute and convalescent phases originated in the United States, Italy and Spain. PBMCs, B-cell-depleted T cells, or T cells provided the cDNA or gDNA that made up the material.

The source of this sequence is a woman in her 70s with acute or convalescent COVID-19. The sequencing input was peripheral blood.

Here the CDR3 DNA reads TGTGCCAGCAGCCAAGTAGCGGGACAGAAGGCTTTCTTT. The encoded protein is CASSQVAGQKAFF. The chain employs TRBV14 and TRBJ1-1; 7 bases line up with TRBD1. Germline CDR1 SGHDN, CDR2 FVKESK. Trimming cost V 1 base and J 11 bases; bases outside gene matches: 7. This CDR3 is built from 13 residues.